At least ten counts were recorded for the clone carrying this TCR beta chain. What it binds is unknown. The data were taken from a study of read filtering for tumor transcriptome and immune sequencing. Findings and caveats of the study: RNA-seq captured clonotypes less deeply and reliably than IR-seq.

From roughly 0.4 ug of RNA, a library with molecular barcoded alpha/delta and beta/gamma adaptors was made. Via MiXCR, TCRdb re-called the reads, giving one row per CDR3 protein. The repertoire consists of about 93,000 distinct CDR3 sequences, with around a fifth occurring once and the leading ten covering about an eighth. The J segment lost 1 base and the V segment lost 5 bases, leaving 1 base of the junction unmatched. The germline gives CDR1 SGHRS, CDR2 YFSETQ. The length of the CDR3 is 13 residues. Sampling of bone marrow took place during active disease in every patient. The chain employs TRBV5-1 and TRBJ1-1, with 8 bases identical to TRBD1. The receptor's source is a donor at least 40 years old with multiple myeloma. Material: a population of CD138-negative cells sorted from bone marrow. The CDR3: CASRGQGNTEAFF. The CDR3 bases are TGCGCCAGCAGAGGACAGGGGAACACTGAAGCTTTCTTT.